These 29 T cell receptor beta chains share one sample of origin, sequenced in a study of blood T cells in healthy people across ages. A J-beta primer mix and a sample-barcoded 5' primer were used in a second PCR of roughly 6 to 11 cycles. MiXCR, run by TCRdb on the 5' RACE reads, gives a single entry per CDR3 protein. This sample has around 1.5 million distinct CDR3 sequences; 30% to 35% occur once, and the top ten carry around 11%. Sequenced sample: blood. Source of these receptors: a young woman in good health.

The rearrangement uses TRBV3-1 and TRBJ2-1; 8 nucleotides match TRBD2. CDR3 length: 16 residues. Germline lookup yields CDR1 LGHDT and CDR2 YNNKEL (reference sequence). V lost 1 base to trimming and J lost 3 bases; unmatched junction nucleotides: 5. The CDR3 nucleotides are TGTGCCAGCAGCCAAGGGTCTAGCGGGCGCTACAATGAGCAGTTCTTC. Encoded protein: CASSQGSSGRYNEQFF.

The chain has TRBV28 and TRBJ2-7; no clear D gene. The length of the CDR3 is 13 residues. CDR1 and CDR2 from the germline V gene are MDHEN and SYDVKM. Trimming removed 6 bases from V and 3 bases from J, with 12 bases in between. This CDR3 reads CASRKHEVYEQYF. The CDR3 nucleotides are TGTGCCAGCAGAAAACACGAGGTCTACGAGCAGTACTTC. Full variable domain (remainder filled in from reference TRBV28 and TRBJ2-7): DVKVTQSSRYLVKRTGEKVFLECVQDMDHENMFWYRQDPGLGLRLIYFSYDVKMKEKGDIPEGYSVSREKKERFSLILESASTNQTSMYLCASRKHEVYEQYFGPGTRLTVT.

The rearrangement links TRBV21-1 to TRBJ1-1. TRBV21-1 is a known pseudogene. The CDR3 has 15 amino acids. CDR3 coding DNA: TGTGCCAGCAGCAATAGAAGGGACGGCTACACTGAAGCTTTCTTT. It specifies CASSNRRDGYTEAFF.

The chain combines TRBV20-1 with TRBJ1-1; D not certain. The germline V gene has CDR1 DFQATT and CDR2 SNEGSKA (reference sequence). Trimming pared 3 bases from V and 0 bases from J, leaving 11 bases between. CDR3 size: 14 residues. The CDR3 here is CSASEGSLNTEAFF. Here the CDR3 DNA reads TGCAGTGCTAGTGAGGGCTCCCTGAACACTGAAGCTTTCTTT.

This chain uses TRBV5-1 with TRBJ1-1, with TRBD1 matching 8 bases. Germline CDR1 SGHRS, CDR2 YFSETQ. This CDR3 contains 19 residues. Unmatched junction bases numbered 20, after V lost 6 bases and J lost 1 base. CDR3: CASTNIAGTGGERNTEAFF. CDR3 sequence (DNA): TGCGCCAGCACCAACATAGCCGGGACAGGCGGAGAGAGGAACACTGAAGCTTTCTTT.

The chain joins TRBV20-1 to TRBJ1-2; D ambiguous. The CDR3 is 12 residues long. Germline V lookup: CDR1 DFQATT, CDR2 SNEGSKA (reference sequence). The V and J ends lost 6 bases and 6 bases respectively, with 14 bases between them. This chain's CDR3 is CSALAGEDGYTF. DNA for the CDR3: TGCAGTGCCTTAGCAGGAGAGGATGGCTACACCTTC.

V and J are TRBV4-1 and TRBJ1-5; D not resolved. Germline V gene data show CDR1 as MGHRA and CDR2 as YSYEKL. Trimming cost V 4 bases and J 1 base, with 8 bases left between them. There are 14 residues in the CDR3. The DNA for the CDR3 is TGCGCCAGCAGCCGAATGGACAGCAATCAGCCCCAGCATTTT. This sequence encodes CASSRMDSNQPQHF.

This clonotype was found a few times. The V gene is TRBV20-1, the J gene TRBJ2-5; TRBD2 aligns across 11 bases. The V gene end was trimmed by 0 bases and the J gene end by 4 bases; junction bases not matched to a gene: 4. Germline CDR1 DFQATT, CDR2 SNEGSKA (reference sequence). This CDR3 region has 15 residues. CDR3 amino acids: CSARDLLAGVETQYF. CDR3 DNA sequence: TGCAGTGCTAGAGATCTACTAGCGGGAGTAGAGACCCAGTACTTC.

The V and J genes are TRBV1 and TRBJ2-5. TRBV1 counts as a pseudogene. CDR3 length equals 13 residues. CDR3 region: CTSSHPIMKTQYF. CDR3 DNA sequence: TGCACCAGCAGCCATCCTATAATGAAGACCCAGTACTTC.

This clonotype was detected only a few times. The genes are TRBV6-5 and TRBJ2-7, with 10 bases identical to TRBD2. The CDR3 length is 13 residues. Unmatched junction bases numbered 9, after V lost 5 bases and J lost 11 bases. The V gene's germline CDR1 is MNHEY and CDR2 SVGAGI. The CDR3 protein is CASSRAPSGSKYF. CDR3 bases: TGTGCCAGCAGTCGTGCCCCTAGCGGGAGCAAGTACTTC.

The table lists this clonotype with a few counts. The chain uses TRBV4-2 and TRBJ2-2; unclear D gene. The CDR3 extends over 16 amino acids. Trimming pared 4 bases from V and 0 bases from J, leaving 12 bases between. CDR1 is LGHNA, CDR2 YNFKEQ, per germline. The CDR3 region has the DNA TGTGCCAGCAGCCGGGTGGTAGACTCGAACACCGGGGAGCTGTTTTTT. This gives the protein CASSRVVDSNTGELFF.

The sample holds a few counts of this clonotype. In nucleotides, the CDR3 is TGCGCCAGCAGCCGTCTAACCGGGCGACCAGGAACTGAAGCTTTCTTT. Translating gives CASSRLTGRPGTEAFF. The chain carries TRBV5-1 and TRBJ1-1; D uncertain. Germline V gives CDR1 SGHRS, CDR2 YFSETQ. The CDR3 spans 16 residues. V was shortened by 4 bases and J by 5 bases, with 21 bases between the two germline ends. Full variable domain (missing parts from reference TRBV5-1 and TRBJ1-1): KAGVTQTPRYLIKTRGQQVTLSCSPISGHRSVSWYQQTPGQGLQFLFEYFSETQRNKGNFPGRFSGRQFSNSRSEMNVSTLELGDSALYLCASSRLTGRPGTEAFFGQGTRLTVV.

This clonotype was seen a single time. A much larger clone lies a single base off, so this may be a read error. The gene calls are TRBV20-1 and TRBJ2-3, with D unresolved. The CDR3 runs to 12 residues. Germline loops: CDR1 DFQATT, CDR2 SNEGSKA (reference sequence). CDR3 residues: CRASRSTDTQYF. CDR3 sequence (DNA): TGCAGGGCTAGTCGTAGCACAGATACGCAGTATTTT.

This clonotype was counted only a few times. The gene calls are TRBV20-1 and TRBJ2-7, with TRBD2 identical over 12 bases. V lost 4 bases to trimming and J lost 0 bases; unmatched junction nucleotides: 10. The CDR3 has 17 amino acids. The V gene's germline CDR1 is DFQATT and CDR2 SNEGSKA (reference sequence). For the CDR3, the DNA is TGCAGTGCTATCGGGACTAGCGGGCGATCAAGCTCCTACGAGCAGTACTTC. This translates into CSAIGTSGRSSSYEQYF.

The rearrangement links TRBV7-9 to TRBJ2-1; 16 positions match TRBD2. The junction had 10 bases not matched to a gene; V was cut back by 4 bases and J by 4 bases. Germline values: CDR1 SEHNR, CDR2 FQNEAQ (reference sequence). The CDR3 has 19 residues. The CDR3 coding sequence is TGTGCCAGCAGCTCAACAGGGACTAGCGGGGGGGCATCTTACAATGAGCAGTTCTTC. Protein: CASSSTGTSGGASYNEQFF.

In its sample, this clonotype was seen many times. The gene calls are TRBV7-3 and TRBJ2-5; possible D gene TRBD2, 6 bases. Trimming took 5 bases from V and 5 from J, leaving 24 bases between them. Looked up from germline, CDR1 is SGHTA and CDR2 is FQGTGA. The CDR3 spans 17 residues. CDR3 nucleotide sequence: TGTGCCAGCAGCCCAGGAAGGTTCCGGAGGGTATTCGAGACCCAGTACTTC. Amino acid sequence: CASSPGRFRRVFETQYF.

In the case of this clonotype: An end of the junction does not agree with germline; a read error may underlie this. The CDR3: CAGSARTSLGGEQYF. DNA of the CDR3: TGTGCCGGCAGCGCGCGGACTAGCCTCGGAGGCGAGCAGTACTTC. The chain uses TRBV9 and TRBJ2-7; 8 nucleotides match TRBD2. The CDR3 length is 15 residues. Germline CDR1 SGDLS, CDR2 YYNGEE.

The V and J genes are TRBV29-1 and TRBJ1-4; 7 bases align to TRBD1. Germline assignment: CDR1 SQVTM and CDR2 ANQGSEA. Trimming took 4 bases from V and 5 from J; bases not matched to a gene: 7. The CDR3 runs 14 residues. In nucleotides, the CDR3 is TGCAGCGTTGCCCTGACAGGGCCAAATGAAAAACTGTTTTTT. Translation gives CSVALTGPNEKLFF.

Many counts were recorded for this clonotype. This chain uses TRBV28 with TRBJ2-5; maybe TRBD1 (5 bases). Per germline, CDR1 MDHEN and CDR2 SYDVKM. The CDR3 runs to 13 residues. Trimming took 5 bases from V and 5 from J, leaving 12 bases between them. The CDR3 here is CASSRQLGETQYF. Written as DNA, the CDR3 is TGTGCCAGCAGTAGACAGCTGGGCGAGACCCAGTACTTC.

The chain combines TRBV2 with TRBJ2-1, with D perhaps matching TRBD2 (6 bases). This CDR3 region has 15 residues. With 0 bases removed from V and 10 bases from J, the gap between germline ends came to 16 bases. The germline V gene has CDR1 SNHLY and CDR2 FYNNEI. The CDR3 DNA is TGTGCCAGCAGTGAAGCGTTTACGGGAGTTTTGGAGCAGTTCTTC. This codes for CASSEAFTGVLEQFF.

This clonotype turned up a few times. The V and J genes are TRBV4-2 and TRBJ1-2; D perhaps matches TRBD1 (5 bases). Trimming took off 2 bases at V and 7 bases at J, with 23 bases between the two ends. The germline CDR1 and CDR2 sequences are LGHNA and YNFKEQ. The CDR3 runs to 17 residues. The CDR3 here is CASSQNQRGRPKAGYTF. The CDR3 coding sequence is TGTGCCAGCAGCCAAAACCAACGGGGCCGACCTAAGGCTGGCTACACCTTC.

This clonotype was found a few times. The junction departs from germline at one end; a sequencing error may be responsible. V is TRBV6-1 and J is TRBJ1-6; D gene unclear. CDR1 and CDR2 from the germline V gene are MNHNS and SASEGT. The CDR3 has 12 amino acids. CDR3 in amino acids: CASREGDSPLHF. The CDR3 nucleotides are TGTGCCAGCAGGGAAGGAGATTCACCCCTCCACTTT.

The V call is TRBV9, the J call TRBJ2-1; TRBD2 agrees at 9 bases. Germline CDR1 and CDR2: SGDLS and YYNGEE. The CDR3 sequence is 15 residues long. V gave up 3 bases and J gave up 7 bases; unmatched junction bases: 8. For the CDR3, the DNA is TGTGCCAGCAGCGCACGAGGACTAGCGAGGAATGAGCAGTTCTTC. Protein sequence: CASSARGLARNEQFF.

Only a few counts were recorded for this clonotype. The rearrangement joins TRBV20-1 to TRBJ2-3, with no clear D. Trimming removed 8 bases from V and 4 bases from J, with 10 bases in between. This CDR3 comprises 11 residues. The V gene's germline CDR1 is DFQATT and CDR2 SNEGSKA (reference sequence). The CDR3 is CSTDRSDTQYF. CDR3 nucleotide sequence: TGCAGTACAGACCGCTCAGATACGCAGTATTTT.

This clonotype was found many times. The J gene is TRBJ2-5, the V gene TRBV7-2, with 7 bases matching TRBD2. The V gene's germline CDR1 is SGHTA and CDR2 FQGNSA. V shed 0 bases, J shed 10 bases, and the junction held 8 bases outside the gene matches. The CDR3 has 14 residues. The CDR3 protein is CASSLAQVRGGQYF. The CDR3 DNA sequence: TGTGCCAGCAGCTTAGCCCAGGTCCGCGGGGGCCAGTACTTC.

This clonotype has more than one count but fewer than ten. CDR3 sequence: CSALTGTSRATGELFF. The CDR3 nucleotides are TGCAGCGCGCTGACCGGGACTAGCCGCGCCACCGGGGAGCTGTTTTTT. The gene calls are TRBV29-1 and TRBJ2-2; 9 positions agree with TRBD2. CDR1 is SQVTM, CDR2 ANQGSEA, per germline. The CDR3 totals 16 residues. J gave up 4 bases and V 7 bases, and 13 bases lay outside the gene matches.

Worth noting for this clonotype: This clone may be a read error of a much larger clone one base away. This chain uses TRBV12-3 or TRBV12-4 with TRBJ2-7; 7 bases are shared with TRBD1. CDR3 length equals 16 residues. Trimming cost V 8 bases and J 4 bases; bases outside gene matches: 17. As DNA, the CDR3 is TGTGCCAGCGGTCTAGGACAGGCCCTGGGGGTATACGAGCAGTACTTC. This gives the protein CASGLGQALGVYEQYF.

The J gene is TRBJ1-1, the V gene TRBV28, with 8 positions matching TRBD1. The CDR3 totals 13 residues. J gave up 1 base and V 10 bases, and 5 bases lay outside the gene matches. Per the germline V gene, CDR1 is MDHEN and CDR2 is SYDVKM. The CDR3 spells CATAGQENTEAFF. CDR3 sequence (DNA): TGTGCCACCGCGGGACAGGAGAACACTGAAGCTTTCTTT.

Only a few counts were recorded for this clonotype. This rearrangement joins TRBV18 to TRBJ1-2; D is uncertain. This CDR3 contains 13 residues. Per germline, CDR1 KGHSH and CDR2 LQKENI. V was trimmed by 6 bases and J by 2 bases, leaving 10 bases between them. Here the CDR3 reads CASSQNQNYGYTF. The CDR3 nucleotides are TGTGCCAGCTCGCAAAACCAGAACTATGGCTACACCTTC.